One and the same sample provided the 29 T cell receptor beta chains below, sequenced in a study of T cell repertoires in ileal Crohn's disease (dated by TCRdb to about 2019). Library prep was done by the immunoSEQ multiplex PCR assay. This is the immuneACCESS table as TCRdb keeps it, with only in-frame sequences that have V and J called. A part of the clones is gone; compared with another copy, unresolved V genes explain less than half, and the rest is unexplained. The sample profile shows under 7,000 clones; around 83% of them were found once. Around 15% of the sample comes from the top ten. Sequencing input: ileal tissue. These TCRs come from an adult with Crohn's disease.

The chain uses TRBV7-2 and TRBJ2-2; 11 bases agree with TRBD1. Trimming at V came to 1 base and at J to 6 bases, leaving 4 bases not matched to a gene. Germline CDR1 is SGHTA and CDR2 is FQGNSA. CDR3 length equals 16 residues. The CDR3 region has the DNA TGTGCCAGCAGCTTAGACGGGACAGGGGGGGCCGGGGAGCTGTTTTTT. As protein: CASSLDGTGGAGELFF.

The rearrangement uses TRBV11-2 and TRBJ1-2; a weak D match, TRBD1 (5 bases). V was shortened by 7 bases and J by 5 bases, with 20 bases between the two germline ends. CDR1 is SGHAT, CDR2 FQNNGV, per germline. This CDR3 has 15 residues. The CDR3 sequence is CASTPLAGTAYGYTF. The CDR3 DNA reads TGTGCCAGCACCCCATTGGCAGGGACTGCATATGGCTACACCTTC.

This rearrangement joins TRBV7-2 to TRBJ1-2; D perhaps matches TRBD1 (6 bases). The CDR3 consists of 17 residues. CDR1 is SGHTA, CDR2 FQGNSA, per germline. Trimming stripped 4 bases from V and 2 bases from J, with 20 bases between. CDR3 in amino acids: CASSSALGGGLNYGYTF. As DNA, the CDR3 is TGTGCCAGCAGCTCTGCCCTCGGAGGGGGATTAAACTATGGCTACACCTTC.

The table lists this clone with a count of one. J is TRBJ1-1 and V is TRBV10-3; TRBD1 agrees at 8 bases. Trimming removed 4 bases from V and 0 bases from J; junction bases left unmatched: 7. The CDR3 runs 16 residues. Looked up from germline, CDR1 is ENHRY and CDR2 is SYGVKD. The DNA for the CDR3 is TGTGCCATCAGTGCCAGGACAGGGAAGGTGAACACTGAAGCTTTCTTT. Translated, it gives CAISARTGKVNTEAFF.

This clone turned up a few times. The CDR3 sequence: CASSDPRVEGTDTQYF. CDR3 DNA: TGTGCCAGCAGCGACCCCCGGGTGGAAGGCACAGATACGCAGTATTTT. The gene calls are TRBV25-1 and TRBJ2-3; D uncertain. The CDR3 totals 16 residues. V was pared by 6 bases and J by 1 base, with 17 bases between. From germline, CDR1 is MGHDK and CDR2 SYGVNS.

The chain has TRBV10-2 and TRBJ2-1, with D perhaps TRBD2 (6 bases). Between the trimmed V and J ends, which lost 5 bases and 9 bases, there was a span of 17 bases. The CDR3 is made up of 14 amino acids. The germline gives CDR1 WSHSY, CDR2 SAAADI. The chain's CDR3 is CASSPGRTIGEQFF. CDR3 DNA: TGCGCCAGCAGTCCTGGACGGACTATCGGTGAGCAGTTCTTC.

This clone was seen only once. The gene calls are TRBV19 and TRBJ1-1; no firm D call. CDR3 length: 11 residues. V was shortened by 7 bases and J by 10 bases, with 13 bases between the two germline ends. The germline CDR1 and CDR2 sequences are LNHDA and SQIVND (reference sequence). This CDR3 is CASKNTQSAFF. The CDR3 DNA sequence: TGTGCCAGTAAAAATACACAGTCAGCTTTCTTT.

This clone was counted between two and nine times. The V call is TRBV5-1, the J call TRBJ2-7; TRBD2 matches 8 bases. Unmatched junction bases numbered 6, after V lost 4 bases and J lost 6 bases. The CDR3 runs 13 residues. Germline V gene sequence: CDR1 SGHRS, CDR2 YFSETQ. The CDR3 coding sequence is TGCGCCAGCAGCCAACACGGGGGGGCCGAGCAGTACTTC. This gives the protein CASSQHGGAEQYF.

The J gene is TRBJ2-1, the V gene TRBV7-3; TRBD2 matches 10 bases. CDR1 and CDR2 (germline): SGHTA, FQGTGA. With V trimmed by 2 bases and J by 2 bases, 6 bases remained unmatched. This CDR3 comprises 17 residues. CDR3 loop: CASSLAGLAVPYNEQFF. CDR3 nucleotide sequence: TGTGCCAGCAGCTTAGCAGGACTAGCGGTTCCCTACAATGAGCAGTTCTTC.

This clone was seen more than once but under ten times. The rearrangement uses TRBV30 and TRBJ1-1, with TRBD1 as a possible D gene (5 bases). This CDR3 has 14 amino acids. Trimming took 0 bases from V and 4 from J, leaving 12 bases between them. CDR1 and CDR2 (germline): GTSNPN, SVGIG (reference sequence). The CDR3: CAWSVSGSSTEAFF. The CDR3 DNA reads TGTGCCTGGAGTGTATCAGGGTCGTCCACTGAAGCTTTCTTT.

The chain employs TRBV7-9 and TRBJ1-1; D is unresolved. This CDR3 has 13 residues. CDR1 and CDR2 from the germline V gene are SEHNR and FQNEAQ (reference sequence). Trimming pared 1 base from V and 8 bases from J, leaving 11 bases between. The CDR3 DNA sequence: TGTGCCAGCAGCTTAGATCGGACGGCGGAAGCTTTCTTT. Protein sequence: CASSLDRTAEAFF. Variable domain in full (rest from reference TRBV7-9 and TRBJ1-1): DTGVSQNPRHKITKRGQNVTFRCDPISEHNRLYWYRQTLGQGPEFLTYFQNEAQLEKSRLLSDRFSAERPKGSFSTLEIQRTEQGDSAMYLCASSLDRTAEAFFGQGTRLTVV.

The V call is TRBV10-3, the J call TRBJ1-1; D is ambiguous. Germline lookup yields CDR1 ENHRY and CDR2 SYGVKD. Trimming pared 8 bases from V and 4 bases from J, leaving 14 bases between. This CDR3 is 13 amino acids long. CDR3 bases: TGTGCCATCCGAAATCCCTCGGTCACTGAAGCTTTCTTT. It is translated as CAIRNPSVTEAFF.

This chain joins TRBV18 and TRBJ2-1, with 8 bases identical to TRBD1. The CDR3 covers 12 residues. Germline V gene lookup returns CDR1 KGHSH and CDR2 LQKENI. V lost 6 bases and J lost 10; bases outside the gene matches: 5. The CDR3 loop is CASSQGAGEQFF. The CDR3 DNA reads TGTGCCAGCTCCCAGGGGGCAGGCGAGCAGTTCTTC.

V and J are TRBV6-1 and TRBJ2-3; 8 positions agree with TRBD1. This CDR3 is built from 14 residues. The J segment lost 6 bases and the V segment lost 5 bases, leaving 7 bases of the junction unmatched. Germline V gene sequence: CDR1 MNHNS, CDR2 SASEGT. The DNA of the CDR3 is TGTGCCAGCAGTCAACGACAGGGGTGGGATACGCAGTATTTT. Its translation is CASSQRQGWDTQYF.

This sequence joins TRBV6-6 and TRBJ1-1, with D unresolved. CDR3 length: 13 residues. The germline V and J ends were trimmed by 5 bases and 1 base, with 8 bases remaining between them. Germline V gives CDR1 MNHNY, CDR2 SVGAGI (reference sequence). The CDR3 loop is CASSRDGNTEAFF. For the CDR3, the DNA is TGTGCCAGCAGTCGCGACGGGAACACTGAAGCTTTCTTT.

The chain links TRBV18 to TRBJ1-2, with a weak D call TRBD1 (6 bases). Germline CDR1 KGHSH, CDR2 LQKENI. The CDR3 is 15 residues long. The V end was cut by 3 bases, the J end by 6 bases, with 17 bases between. DNA of the CDR3: TGTGCCAGCTCACCCGACGAAGGGCAGGGGAATGGCTACACCTTC. Protein product: CASSPDEGQGNGYTF.

CDR3 loop: CASSPRQGSSYNEQFF. The DNA of the CDR3 is TGTGCCAGCAGCCCCAGACAGGGTAGCTCCTACAATGAGCAGTTCTTC. The chain joins TRBV7-9 to TRBJ2-1; 7 bases fit TRBD1. V shed 5 bases and J 0 bases; nucleotides not matched to a gene: 7. This CDR3 has 16 residues. CDR1 and CDR2 from the germline V gene are SEHNR and FQNEAQ (reference sequence).

The chain is built from TRBV2 and TRBJ2-6; D remains unclear. The CDR3 consists of 12 residues. Trimming took 6 bases from V and 2 from J, leaving 2 bases between them. Germline V gives CDR1 SNHLY, CDR2 FYNNEI. The DNA of the CDR3 is TGTGCCAGCAGACCTGGGGCCAACGTCCTGACTTTC. Translated: CASRPGANVLTF.

The chain uses TRBV6-5 and TRBJ1-1; perhaps TRBD1 as D (5 bases). The CDR3 consists of 15 residues. CDR1 and CDR2 (germline): MNHEY, SVGAGI. Trimming removed 6 bases from V and 0 bases from J, with 14 bases in between. The CDR3: CASSPRDPMNTEAFF. The DNA of the CDR3 is TGTGCCAGCAGCCCTCGGGACCCGATGAACACTGAAGCTTTCTTT.

This rearrangement joins TRBV27 to TRBJ1-2; 8 bases agree with TRBD1. Germline CDR1 and CDR2: MNHEY and SMNVEV (reference sequence). This CDR3 is 15 amino acids long. J gave up 2 bases and V 2 bases, and 4 bases lay outside the gene matches. DNA for the CDR3: TGTGCCAGCAGTTTAAGACAGGGGTCCAACTATGGCTACACCTTC. Amino acid sequence: CASSLRQGSNYGYTF.

This clone was seen once. V usage is TRBV29-1 and J usage is TRBJ1-4; a weak D match, TRBD1 (5 bases). This CDR3 spans 14 amino acids. From germline, CDR1 is SQVTM and CDR2 ANQGSEA. Between the trimmed V and J ends, which lost 3 bases and 10 bases, there was a span of 18 bases. CDR3 loop: CSVDPPGPGGKLFF. In DNA, the CDR3 is TGCAGCGTTGACCCCCCCGGGCCCGGGGGAAAACTGTTTTTT.

This chain joins TRBV25-1 and TRBJ1-1, with a tentative D call TRBD1 (6 bases). Germline V lookup: CDR1 MGHDK, CDR2 SYGVNS. V lost 3 bases and J 5 bases, leaving 13 bases between the germline ends. The CDR3 totals 14 residues. Here the CDR3 DNA reads TGTGCCAGCAGTGACCCGGGGGCACGGACTGAAGCTTTCTTT. Protein: CASSDPGARTEAFF.

The chain is built from TRBV9 and TRBJ2-1; D might be TRBD1 or TRBD2, each matching 6 bases. Looked up from germline, CDR1 is SGDLS and CDR2 is YYNGEE. V was trimmed by 0 bases and J by 1 base, leaving 11 bases between them. This CDR3 has 16 amino acids. The CDR3 DNA reads as TGTGCCAGCAGCGTAGCTGGGGGGCAGTCCTACAATGAGCAGTTCTTC. It translates to CASSVAGGQSYNEQFF.

This clone was seen a single time. V and J are TRBV12-5 and TRBJ1-1; a possible D gene is TRBD1 (6 bases). This CDR3 is built from 12 residues. In germline, CDR1 is LGHNT, CDR2 FRNRAP. V dropped 0 bases and J dropped 8 bases, with 7 bases sitting between them. The CDR3 DNA is TGTGCTAGTGGTTTGGTAGGGACAGAAGCTTTCTTT. Protein product: CASGLVGTEAFF.

The chain links TRBV28 to TRBJ1-3; D ambiguous. This CDR3 comprises 13 residues. The germline gives CDR1 MDHEN, CDR2 SYDVKM. The V end was cut by 8 bases, the J end by 1 base, with 9 bases between. In DNA form, the CDR3 reads TGTGCCAGCTCCTCCGGGTCTGGAAACACCATATATTTT. It translates to CASSSGSGNTIYF.

V is TRBV6-6 and J is TRBJ1-1, with D tentatively TRBD1 (6 bases). Germline V gives CDR1 MNHNY, CDR2 SVGAGI (reference sequence). This CDR3 comprises 16 residues. Trimming left V 5 bases short and J 1 base short, with 17 bases between. Here the CDR3 reads CASSPLTGGPNTEAFF. In DNA form, the CDR3 reads TGTGCCAGCAGTCCACTGACGGGGGGCCCGAACACTGAAGCTTTCTTT.

The J gene is TRBJ1-1, the V gene TRBV18, with no clear D. There are 13 residues in the CDR3. V was pared by 2 bases and J by 2 bases, with 6 bases between. The germline V gene has CDR1 KGHSH and CDR2 LQKENI. The CDR3 is CASSPGSNTEAFF. Written as DNA, the CDR3 is TGTGCCAGCTCACCAGGCAGCAACACTGAAGCTTTCTTT.

V is TRBV29-1 and J is TRBJ2-6; 7 nucleotides agree with TRBD2. Germline loops: CDR1 SQVTM, CDR2 ANQGSEA. There are 16 residues in the CDR3. V shed 3 bases and J 1 base; nucleotides not matched to a gene: 6. CDR3 bases: TGCAGCGTTGAGGCGGGGGAGTCATCTGGGGCCAACGTCCTGACTTTC. As protein: CSVEAGESSGANVLTF. The complete variable domain, with remaining parts taken from reference TRBV29-1 and TRBJ2-6, reads SAVISQKPSRDICQRGTSLTIQCQVDSQVTMMFWYRQQPGQSLTLIATANQGSEATYESGFVIDKFPISRPNLTFSTLTVSNMSPEDSSIYLCSVEAGESSGANVLTFGAGSRLTVL.

This clone was recorded a few times. V is TRBV18 and J is TRBJ1-2, with a possible D match to TRBD1 (5 bases). CDR3 length: 15 residues. Trimming removed 3 bases at V and 3 bases at J, with 14 bases between. In germline, CDR1 is KGHSH, CDR2 LQKENI. CDR3 nucleotide sequence: TGTGCCAGCTCACCCTCGTCCAGGGCTGACTATGGCTACACCTTC. Its protein is CASSPSSRADYGYTF.